These 18 T cell receptor beta chains came from one sample sequenced in a study of blood T cell repertoires in COVID-19. Profiled with immunoSEQ multiplex PCR; TCRdb holds only in-frame clones, not every one. Of roughly 250,000 clones detected, about 86% appear once; the ten largest clones hold about 9.5%. Sequencing was performed on peripheral blood. Receptor source: a woman older than 75 with acute or convalescent COVID-19.

The J gene is TRBJ2-1, the V gene TRBV2; no reliable D call. Trimming removed 7 bases from V and 0 bases from J, with 7 bases in between. The CDR3 contains 13 residues. Germline loops: CDR1 SNHLY, CDR2 FYNNEI. DNA for the CDR3: TGTGCCAGCAATAATAGCTCCTACAATGAGCAGTTCTTC. Protein: CASNNSSYNEQFF. The full variable domain, rest sourced from reference TRBV2 and TRBJ2-1, is EPEVTQTPSHQVTQMGQEVILRCVPISNHLYFYWYRQILGQKVEFLVSFYNNEISEKSEIFDDQFSVERPDGSNFTLKIRSTKLEDSAMYFCASNNSSYNEQFFGPGTRLTVL.

This clone was seen once. The chain links TRBV28 to TRBJ1-4; D unclear. V lost 5 bases and J 0 bases, leaving 13 bases between the germline ends. Germline V gene lookup returns CDR1 MDHEN and CDR2 SYDVKM. This CDR3 region has 16 residues. The DNA of the CDR3 is TGTGCCAGCAGTCCCCCGGGTGTGGCAACTAATGAAAAACTGTTTTTT. It translates to CASSPPGVATNEKLFF.

This clone has only one observation. This sequence joins TRBV5-1 and TRBJ1-6; D remains unclear. The CDR3 has 14 amino acids. V dropped 0 bases and J dropped 10 bases, with 11 bases sitting between them. The germline V gene encodes CDR1 SGHRS and CDR2 YFSETQ. In DNA, the CDR3 is TGCGCCAGCAGCTTGGCGGGTTATGGGTCACCCCTCCACTTT. This translates into CASSLAGYGSPLHF. Filled out from reference TRBV5-1 and TRBJ1-6, the complete variable domain reads KAGVTQTPRYLIKTRGQQVTLSCSPISGHRSVSWYQQTPGQGLQFLFEYFSETQRNKGNFPGRFSGRQFSNSRSEMNVSTLELGDSALYLCASSLAGYGSPLHFGNGTRLTVT.

The CDR3 nucleotides are TGTGCCAGCTCCGCAGGCGGAGGGGACACTGAAGCTTTCTTT. This translates into CASSAGGGDTEAFF. This chain uses TRBV18 with TRBJ1-1; D perhaps matches TRBD1 (5 bases). This CDR3 is 14 amino acids long. CDR1 KGHSH and CDR2 LQKENI come from the germline V gene. The V and J ends lost 6 bases and 3 bases respectively, with 14 bases between them. The whole variable domain, remainder taken from reference TRBV18 and TRBJ1-1, is NAGVMQNPRHLVRRRGQEARLRCSPMKGHSHVYWYRQLPEEGLKFMVYLQKENIIDESGMPKERFSAEFPKEGPSILRIQQVVRGDSAAYFCASSAGGGDTEAFFGQGTRLTVV.

This chain joins TRBV15 and TRBJ2-4; D is perhaps TRBD2 (6 bases). The length of the CDR3 is 17 residues. CDR1 is LNHNV, CDR2 YYDKDF, per germline (reference sequence). V dropped 0 bases and J dropped 3 bases, with 15 bases sitting between them. The CDR3 here is CATSRDVARGGKNIQYF. The CDR3 region has the DNA TGTGCCACCAGCAGAGATGTTGCGCGGGGAGGCAAAAACATTCAGTACTTC.

This clone was counted once. The chain combines TRBV5-4 with TRBJ2-6, with 9 nucleotides matching TRBD1. Trimming removed 4 bases from V and 1 base from J; junction bases left unmatched: 6. CDR1 is SGHNT, CDR2 YYREEE, per germline (reference sequence). The length of the CDR3 is 17 residues. CDR3 amino acids: CASSPGGQGSGANVLTF. The DNA for the CDR3 is TGTGCCAGCAGCCCGGGTGGACAGGGGTCTGGGGCCAACGTCCTGACTTTC. Full variable domain (rest looked up from reference TRBV5-4 and TRBJ2-6): ETGVTQSPTHLIKTRGQQVTLRCSSQSGHNTVSWYQQALGQGPQFIFQYYREEENGRGNFPPRFSGLQFPNYSSELNVNALELDDSALYLCASSPGGQGSGANVLTFGAGSRLTVL.

The gene calls are TRBV2 and TRBJ1-5; possibly TRBD1 for D (6 bases). The V end lost 1 base, the J end lost 6 bases, and 16 bases lay between the germline ends. Germline CDR1 reads SNHLY; CDR2 reads FYNNEI. This CDR3 comprises 16 residues. CDR3 loop: CASSEGGWQGSQPQHF. CDR3 DNA sequence: TGTGCCAGCAGTGAAGGAGGGTGGCAGGGGAGTCAGCCCCAGCATTTT.

This chain joins TRBV7-9 and TRBJ2-7, with 8 nucleotides matching TRBD1. Losses at the gene ends were 5 bases for V and 1 base for J; bases not matched to a gene: 4. From germline, CDR1 is SEHNR and CDR2 FQNEAQ (reference sequence). The CDR3 is 14 amino acids. As DNA, the CDR3 is TGTGCCAGCAGCCCGGACAGGGTGTCCTACGAGCAGTACTTC. Its protein product is CASSPDRVSYEQYF.

The rearrangement uses TRBV10-2 and TRBJ1-4, with D perhaps matching TRBD1 (5 bases). Germline V gives CDR1 WSHSY, CDR2 SAAADI. This CDR3 has 15 amino acids. With 3 bases removed from V and 5 bases from J, the gap between germline ends came to 13 bases. CDR3 residues: CASSDGGLGNEKLFF. DNA of the CDR3: TGCGCCAGCAGTGATGGGGGACTGGGGAATGAAAAACTGTTTTTT.

This CDR3 is CASSVVPVGEQYF. CDR3 bases: TGTGCCAGCAGCGTAGTTCCAGTTGGCGAGCAGTACTTC. This chain links TRBV9 with TRBJ2-7; no reliable D call. The germline V and J ends were trimmed by 0 bases and 6 bases, with 10 bases remaining between them. The CDR3 runs to 13 residues. CDR1 and CDR2 from the germline V gene are SGDLS and YYNGEE.

The chain employs TRBV4-1 and TRBJ2-1; TRBD2 matches at 10 bases. V lost 3 bases to trimming and J lost 7 bases; unmatched junction nucleotides: 3. Germline V CDR1 and CDR2: MGHRA, YSYEKL. This CDR3 contains 14 residues. CDR3 loop: CASSHLAGANEQFF. For the CDR3, the DNA is TGCGCCAGCAGCCACCTAGCGGGGGCAAATGAGCAGTTCTTC.

The V call is TRBV6-6, the J call TRBJ1-2, with D maybe TRBD1 (6 bases). The germline V and J ends were trimmed by 2 bases and 2 bases, with 9 bases remaining between them. The CDR3 sequence is 14 residues long. Per germline, CDR1 MNHNY and CDR2 SVGAGI (reference sequence). CDR3 in amino acids: CASSYQQGNYGYTF. The CDR3 nucleotides read TGTGCCAGCAGTTACCAACAGGGAAACTATGGCTACACCTTC.

The gene calls are TRBV5-1 and TRBJ2-7; D call uncertain. CDR1 is SGHRS, CDR2 YFSETQ, per germline. The V end lost 0 bases, the J end lost 3 bases, and 4 bases lay between the germline ends. The CDR3 spans 12 residues. In nucleotides, the CDR3 is TGCGCCAGCAGCTTGGACAACTACGAGCAGTACTTC. This codes for CASSLDNYEQYF.

The chain recombines TRBV10-3 with TRBJ1-2; maybe TRBD1 (6 bases). The CDR3 length is 13 residues. Per the germline V gene, CDR1 is ENHRY and CDR2 is SYGVKD. The V and J ends lost 4 bases and 7 bases respectively, with 13 bases between them. The CDR3 reads CAISAGGAGGYTF. In DNA form, the CDR3 reads TGTGCCATCAGTGCGGGGGGGGCTGGTGGCTACACCTTC.

The chain carries TRBV5-1 and TRBJ2-5; TRBD2 matches at 9 bases. The V gene's germline CDR1 is SGHRS and CDR2 YFSETQ. The CDR3 runs 17 residues. V lost 1 base and J lost 4; bases outside the gene matches: 11. The CDR3, as DNA: TGCGCCAGCAGCTTGCCTTCGGGCGGGGGGGCCCCAGAGACCCAGTACTTC. It translates to CASSLPSGGGAPETQYF.

V gene TRBV5-4 combines with J gene TRBJ2-7; D might be TRBD2 (5 bases). CDR3 size: 14 residues. The germline V and J ends were trimmed by 3 bases and 2 bases, with 12 bases remaining between them. CDR1 is SGHNT and CDR2 is YYREEE in the germline V gene (reference sequence). The CDR3 coding sequence is TGTGCCAGCAGCTCCCGGGGAATTACCTACGAGCAGTACTTC. Encoded protein: CASSSRGITYEQYF. The whole variable domain, remainder taken from reference TRBV5-4 and TRBJ2-7, is ETGVTQSPTHLIKTRGQQVTLRCSSQSGHNTVSWYQQALGQGPQFIFQYYREEENGRGNFPPRFSGLQFPNYSSELNVNALELDDSALYLCASSSRGITYEQYFGPGTRLTVT.

In this sample, this clone turned up a few times. The rearrangement uses TRBV5-1 and TRBJ1-5; D ambiguous. V was pared by 4 bases and J by 5 bases, with 16 bases between. The CDR3 has 15 amino acids. Per the germline V gene, CDR1 is SGHRS and CDR2 is YFSETQ. The CDR3 coding sequence is TGCGCCAGCAGCCCCCCATCCGGAGGGCATCAGCCCCAGCATTTT. Translated: CASSPPSGGHQPQHF.

The chain is built from TRBV6-5 and TRBJ2-3, with D possibly being TRBD1 (6 bases). The CDR3 sequence is 16 residues long. Germline V gene sequence: CDR1 MNHEY, CDR2 SVGAGI. Trimming pared 0 bases from V and 4 bases from J, leaving 14 bases between. The CDR3 region has the DNA TGTGCCAGCAGTTACTCGGGCAGGGGAATGGCAGATACGCAGTATTTT. Translation: CASSYSGRGMADTQYF.